The sequence of this TCR beta chain was determined in a study of radiation and T cells in renal cell carcinoma (TCRdb year 2020). Background on the whole study: The samples were obtained from a clinical trial, where primary renal cell carcinomas were treated with 15 Gy stereotactic body radiation therapy and then removed by nephrectomy 4 weeks afterward. A total of 50 or so samples underwent TCR beta sequencing, made up of some 26 tumors and about 27 peripheral blood samples. A total of about 4 million unique CDR3 nucleotide sequences, encoding around 2.7 million unique CDR3 amino acid sequences, were found across all 50 or so samples. Study-wide findings and limitations: Because no pretreatment tumor biopsies were available, whether clonotypes were present in the tumor at baseline could not be determined. The single-armed trial design could not address effects of radiation dose or scheduling on the TCR repertoire. Changes in the blood repertoire were not tracked past 4 weeks after treatment. An increase in top tumor clonotypes in blood was observed from baseline to 2 weeks post-radiation, followed by contraction by 4 weeks, which was taken to suggest transient expansion of tumor-resident clones.

As to this clone: This clone's antigen is unknown. Nothing much larger sits one base from this clone, and base qualities are not available.

TCR beta libraries were generated from genomic DNA with the immunoSEQ kit, following the manufacturer's recommendations. Library preparation used a first multiplex PCR with proprietary primers, then a second PCR adding unique barcodes, with bead cleanups after each round. Each sample batch included a kit-provided positive control reaction and a negative control reaction. The final libraries were assessed on an Agilent 4200 TapeStation D1000 ScreenTape, pooled by volume, and quantified by qPCR. Sequencing was performed on an Illumina NextSeq500 using a MidOutput 150-cycle cartridge, with 156 Read1 cycles, 15 Index1 cycles, and the kit custom primers. The pooled library was loaded at approximately 1 pM, with a 20% PhiX control spiked in. The original pipeline was this. The vendor-processed data were analyzed in R, and a clonotype was defined as all T cells that share the same CDR3 nucleotide sequence. In the clone abundance analyses, frequencies were normalized to the 10,000 most abundant clones in each sample. Public T cell clones, which averaged fewer than five per sample, were removed prior to analysis. A difference in abundance of at least 32-fold between compartments was used to define tumor-enriched and baseline blood-enriched clonotypes. A beta-binomial differential abundance model was used to identify clonotypes that were expanded or contracted between blood time points. Tumor-blood repertoire similarity was measured with the Baroni-Urbani and Buser coefficient, and groups were compared using two-tailed Wilcoxon tests in R. TCRdb holds this immuneACCESS table with in-frame rearrangements only. Some clones are missing; in checked studies, unresolved V genes explain under half, and the rest has no known cause. V and J calls and clone size are given by that table; D and trimming were obtained from the DNA. The sample contains about 130,000 clones, approximately 90% of them found a single time. The top ten clones comprise 5.8% of the sample.

The time point label here, explained by the study, means: blood 2 weeks post-SBRT. Per the publication, the treatment or condition label means: 15 Gy SBRT to primary tumor, nephrectomy 4 weeks later. Serial peripheral blood from radiation-treated patients was sampled at baseline, 2 weeks and 4 weeks after SBRT to track tumor-enriched clonotypes. Every patient's renal cell carcinoma showed clear cell pathology. Genomic DNA for TCR sequencing was prepared using the QIAamp DNA Blood Mini Kit (Qiagen). Only samples passing all quality control checks were included in the analyses. The starting material was blood, obtained from a patient whose treatment included radiotherapy and nephrectomy. This TCR was sampled from a woman in her seventies with renal cell carcinoma.

The DNA reads TGTGCCAGCAGCGAACCCCGCCTGGGGACAGCAGAGGACTATGGCTACACCTTC. The translation is CASSEPRLGTAEDYGYTF. The chain is made from TRBV9 and TRBJ1-2, with 7 central nucleotides matching TRBD1. Ends trimmed: V by 3 bases, J by 3 bases; bases unmatched to a gene: 17. Taken from cysteine to phenylalanine, the CDR3 has 18 residues. The DNA shown is the 54-base CDR3, in frame from base 1. Looking up the germline V gene yields CDR1 SGDLS and CDR2 YYNGEE.